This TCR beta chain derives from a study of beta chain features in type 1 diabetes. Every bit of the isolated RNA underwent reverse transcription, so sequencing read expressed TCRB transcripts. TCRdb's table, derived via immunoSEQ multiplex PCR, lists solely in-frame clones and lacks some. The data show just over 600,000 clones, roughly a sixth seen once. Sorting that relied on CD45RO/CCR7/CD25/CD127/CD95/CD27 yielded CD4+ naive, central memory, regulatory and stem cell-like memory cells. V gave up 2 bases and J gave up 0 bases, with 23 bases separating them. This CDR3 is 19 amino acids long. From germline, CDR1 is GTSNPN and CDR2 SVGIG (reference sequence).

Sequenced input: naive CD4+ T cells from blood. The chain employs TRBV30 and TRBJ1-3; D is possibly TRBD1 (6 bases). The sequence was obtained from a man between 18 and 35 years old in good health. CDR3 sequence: CAWSFVGTPLNPSGNTIYF. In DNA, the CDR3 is TGTGCCTGGAGTTTTGTTGGGACACCTCTCAACCCCTCTGGAAACACCATATATTTT.